The entry below describes one T cell receptor (beta chain). It lacks a known antigen. No base quality information exists; no much larger clone differs at one position. The sample comes from a study of blood T cell repertoires in COVID-19 (dated by TCRdb to 2018 to 2020). Turning to the overall study: Samples covering the acute and convalescent phases of COVID-19 were provided by collaborators in the United States, Italy and Spain. The prospective study material was composed of cDNA or gDNA derived from T cells, B-cell-depleted T cells, or PBMCs. Deeply sampled blood TCRbeta repertoires from subjects exposed to, actively infected with, or recovered from COVID-19 were included in the dataset. The repertoires were made available in a free public database intended to serve as a resource for research on the immune response to SARS-CoV-2. The samples were drawn from the first 160 participants of the ongoing ImmuneRACE study and from roughly 1,300 subjects provided by 6 global collaborators. Nearly every sample came with metadata listing a de-identified subject ID, COVID-19 status, age in years and sex. Where HLA class I and class II types were available, the types were taken from metadata supplied by the sample provider, not from assay-based typing. Overall study outcomes, separate from this receptor: The amount of clinical and demographic metadata varied by source and participant and was provided uncurated.

The germline V gene (reference sequence) provides CDR1 LNHDA and CDR2 SQIVND. The CDR3 contains 15 residues, cysteine and phenylalanine counted. The only DNA kept is the CDR3, 45 bases in frame from the first base. Trimming takes 6 bases off V and 4 bases off J; junction bases not matched to a gene: 6. One collaborating source in Seattle enrolled patients while the patients were actively infected and followed the patients over time throughout the course of disease. Whole blood was collected in K2EDTA tubes by collaborating institutions according to the institutions' own protocols. For TCRbeta analysis, collaborators shipped samples in one of three forms: frozen whole blood, isolated PBMCs, or DNA extracted from either of those sample types. TCRbeta CDR3 regions were amplified from genomic DNA by means of the immunoSEQ Assay, a bias-controlled multiplex PCR. In the original analysis: The number of nucleated cells in each sample was estimated by amplification of reference gene primers within the assay. Sequence reads were collapsed and filtered to measure the absolute abundance of every unique TCRbeta CDR3 rearrangement. For each sample, productive Simpson clonality was calculated as the square root of Simpson's diversity index across productive rearrangements. TCRdb holds this immuneACCESS table with in-frame rearrangements only. Some clones are missing; in checked studies, unresolved V genes explain under half, and the rest has no known cause. V and J calls and clone size come straight from that table; D and trimming were deduced from the DNA. This sample gives about 200,000 clones in total; around nine tenths of them show up just once. Together, the top ten hold 15% to 20% of the sample.

The sequence derives from a man aged 50 or older with COVID-19, enrolled during active disease. Material for sequencing was peripheral blood. The chain couples TRBV19 to TRBJ2-5; 12 junctional bases match TRBD1. The bases read TGTGCCAGTAGCCCCGCGGGACAGGGGGCAGAGACCCAGTACTTC. Its coded protein is CASSPAGQGAETQYF.